This T cell receptor beta chain was captured by sequencing in a study of T cells after yellow fever vaccination. General study findings and limits: Highly abundant clonotypes carried over from the bulk population could end up in FACS-sorted repertoires as contaminants.

Researchers made TCR cDNA using 5'RACE template switching, and this step added a universal primer site and UMIs. TCRdb called the 5' RACE reads again in MiXCR, with one record for every CDR3 protein. The repertoire holds 150,000 to 200,000 distinct CDR3 sequences, with 9.5% to 11% as singletons. A few counts support this clonotype. Its specificity is unknown. Material: CD8+ T cells sorted from PBMCs, obtained 15 days after the yellow fever booster vaccination. This TCR was recovered from a man younger than 35 who received the YFV17D yellow fever vaccine.

CDR3 loop: CSARDIRDSYEQYV. The DNA for the CDR3 is TGCAGTGCCCGGGACATCCGCGACTCCTACGAGCAGTACGTC. This sequence joins TRBV20-1 and TRBJ2-7, with D possibly TRBD1 on 6 matching bases. The germline V gene has CDR1 DFQATT and CDR2 SNEGSKA (reference sequence). This CDR3 has 14 amino acids. Trimming pared 6 bases from V and 0 bases from J, leaving 15 bases between.